Listed below are T cell receptor beta chains from one sample, sequenced in a study of blood T cell repertoires in COVID-19. Here immunoSEQ multiplex PCR was the method, and the copy in TCRdb shows in-frame clones only, minus some. The table has 110,000 or so clones, about 85% seen once. The sample was peripheral blood. These receptors came from a woman aged 55-69 years with COVID-19, enrolled during active disease. CDR3s include the opening cysteine and the closing phenylalanine or tryptophan. Each record gives: clone size, J gene, D gene, V gene, CDR3 length, CDR3 protein, CDR3 DNA. D genes are given only for firm matches. The listing skips clone size in some rows; elsewhere it reads once, few, many or a size class.

- TRBJ2-7 TRBD1 TRBV9 18 CASSVSYQGQVSSYEQYF TGTGCCAGCAGCGTATCATACCAGGGACAGGTCAGCTCCTACGAGCAGTACTTC
- TRBJ2-3 - TRBV24-1 13 CATSGGGTDTQYF TGTGCCACCAGCGGGGGAGGCACAGATACGCAGTATTTT
- TRBJ2-5 TRBD2 TRBV2 15 CASSDRTSGAETQYF TGTGCCAGCAGTGACCGGACTAGCGGGGCAGAGACCCAGTACTTC
- TRBJ1-5 - TRBV5-6 13 CASSLGPNQPQHF TGTGCCAGCAGCTTGGGGCCAAATCAGCCCCAGCATTTT
- TRBJ1-4 - TRBV6-5 15 CASRSGGHPNEKLFF TGTGCCAGCAGATCGGGGGGCCACCCTAATGAAAAACTGTTTTTT
- TRBJ1-3 TRBD1 TRBV5-1 17 CASSAGQGGDTGNTIYF TGCGCCAGCAGCGCGGGACAGGGGGGAGATACTGGAAACACCATATATTTT
- TRBJ2-5 - TRBV24-1 15 CATSDRQSGRETQYF TGTGCCACCAGTGATCGACAATCAGGAAGGGAGACCCAGTACTTC
- TRBJ2-1 TRBD1 TRBV7-6 15 CASSSGTGGTNEQFF TGTGCCAGCAGCTCCGGGACAGGGGGCACTAATGAGCAGTTCTTC
- TRBJ2-2 - TRBV18 16 CASSPPNRANTGELFF TGTGCCAGCTCCCCCCCAAACAGGGCGAACACCGGGGAGCTGTTTTTT
- TRBJ2-7 TRBD2 TRBV5-6 15 CASSNGLAGGYEQYF TGTGCCAGCAGCAACGGACTAGCGGGGGGGTACGAGCAGTACTTC
- TRBJ2-3 - TRBV7-8 16 CASSLVTGSSTDTQYF TGTGCCAGCAGCTTAGTCACAGGGTCTAGCACAGATACGCAGTATTTT
- TRBJ1-2 - TRBV7-9 14 CASSPTEINYGYTF TGTGCCAGCAGCCCGACAGAGATTAACTATGGCTACACCTTC
- TRBJ2-7 TRBD1 TRBV7-2 15 CASSLVGTGGYEQYF TGTGCCAGCAGCTTAGTTGGGACAGGGGGCTACGAGCAGTACTTC
- TRBJ2-1 TRBD2 TRBV7-9 16 CASSLGGTSGGNEQFF TGTGCCAGCAGCTTAGGTGGGACTAGCGGGGGAAATGAGCAGTTCTTC
- TRBJ1-3 - TRBV27 13 CASSLNFPGTIYF TGTGCCAGCAGTTTGAACTTCCCGGGCACCATATATTTT
- TRBJ1-5 TRBD1 TRBV5-1 14 CASSPGQGNQPQHF TGCGCCAGCAGCCCCGGACAGGGTAATCAGCCCCAGCATTTT
- TRBJ1-2 TRBD1 TRBV3-1/TRBV3-2 18 CASSQDGWTGRGFRGYTF TGTGCCAGCAGCCAAGATGGATGGACAGGGCGCGGATTTCGTGGCTACACCTTC
- TRBJ1-5 - TRBV4-1 13 CASSQDWTQPQHF TGCGCCAGCAGCCAAGACTGGACACAGCCCCAGCATTTT
few TRBJ1-2 - TRBV28 13 CASSLPGAYGYTF TGTGCCAGCAGTTTACCAGGGGCGTATGGCTACACCTTC
- TRBJ1-5 - TRBV30 13 CAWSANSNQPQHF TGTGCCTGGAGTGCTAATAGCAATCAGCCCCAGCATTTT
- TRBJ2-1 - TRBV10-3 16 CAISESAQQYYNEQFF TGTGCCATCAGTGAGTCTGCACAACAGTACTACAATGAGCAGTTCTTC
- TRBJ1-2 TRBD1 TRBV6-5 14 CASSPRTGGFGYTF TGTGCCAGCAGTCCCAGGACAGGGGGATTTGGCTACACCTTC
once TRBJ1-1 - TRBV12-3/TRBV12-4 13 CASSLRTATEAFF TGTGCCAGCAGCCTAAGGACTGCCACTGAAGCTTTCTTT
- TRBJ1-3 - TRBV9 15 CASSVSGLSGNTIYF TGTGCCAGCAGCGTTTCGGGACTCTCTGGAAACACCATATATTTT
- TRBJ2-6 - TRBV5-4 18 CASSLGVQVISGANVLTF TGTGCCAGCAGCTTGGGGGTACAGGTTATCTCTGGGGCCAACGTCCTGACTTTC
once TRBJ2-7 TRBD1 TRBV10-3 14 CAIRKDRVVGEQYF TGTGCCATCAGAAAGGACAGGGTGGTAGGCGAGCAGTACTTC
once TRBJ2-1 - TRBV7-9 13 CASSLGTYNEQFF TGTGCCAGCAGCTTAGGGACATACAATGAGCAGTTCTTC
- TRBJ1-1 - TRBV10-3 16 CAISEPLGGKDTEAFF TGTGCCATCAGTGAGCCCTTAGGCGGGAAGGACACTGAAGCTTTCTTT
- TRBJ2-1 TRBD1 TRBV4-1 14 CASSQSGQYNEQFF TGCGCCAGCAGCCAATCGGGACAGTACAATGAGCAGTTCTTC
- TRBJ1-3 - TRBV6-5 12 CASTSSGNTIYF TGTGCCAGCACTTCCTCTGGAAACACCATATATTTT
- TRBJ1-5 - TRBV19 12 CASRLEDEPQHF TGTGCCAGTAGGTTGGAGGACGAGCCCCAGCATTTT
- TRBJ2-2 - TRBV5-1 16 CASSLVGVSNTGELFF TGCGCCAGCAGCTTGGTCGGAGTCTCGAACACCGGGGAGCTGTTTTTT